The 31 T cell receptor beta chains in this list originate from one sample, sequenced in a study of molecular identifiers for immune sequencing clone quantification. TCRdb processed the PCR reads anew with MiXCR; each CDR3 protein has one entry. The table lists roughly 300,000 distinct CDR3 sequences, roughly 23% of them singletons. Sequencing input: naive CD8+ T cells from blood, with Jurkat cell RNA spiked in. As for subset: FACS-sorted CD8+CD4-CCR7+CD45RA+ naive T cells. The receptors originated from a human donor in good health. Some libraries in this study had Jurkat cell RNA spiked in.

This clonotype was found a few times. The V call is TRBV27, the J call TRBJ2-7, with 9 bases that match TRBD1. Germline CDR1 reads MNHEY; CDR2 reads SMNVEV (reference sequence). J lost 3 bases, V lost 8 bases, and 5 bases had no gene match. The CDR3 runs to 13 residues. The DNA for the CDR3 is TGTGCCAGCTCGAAGGGACAGGGCTACGAGCAGTACTTC. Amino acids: CASSKGQGYEQYF.

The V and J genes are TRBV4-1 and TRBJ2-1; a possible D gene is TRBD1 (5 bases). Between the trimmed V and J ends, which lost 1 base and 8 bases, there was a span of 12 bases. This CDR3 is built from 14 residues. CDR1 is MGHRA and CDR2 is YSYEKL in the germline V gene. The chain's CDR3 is CASSQGSREDEQFF. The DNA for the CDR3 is TGCGCCAGCAGCCAAGGTTCCAGGGAAGATGAGCAGTTCTTC.

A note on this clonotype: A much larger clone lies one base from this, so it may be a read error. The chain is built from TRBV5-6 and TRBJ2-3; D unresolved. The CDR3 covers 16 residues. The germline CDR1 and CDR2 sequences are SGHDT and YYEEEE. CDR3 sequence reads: CASSHVNMAGTDAQYF. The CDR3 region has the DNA TGTGCCAGCAGCCATGTCAACATGGCCGGCACAGATGCGCAGTATTTT.

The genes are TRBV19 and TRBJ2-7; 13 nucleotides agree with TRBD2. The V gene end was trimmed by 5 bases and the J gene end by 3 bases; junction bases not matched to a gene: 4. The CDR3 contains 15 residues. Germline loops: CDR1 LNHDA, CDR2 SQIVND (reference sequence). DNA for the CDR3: TGTGCCAGTAGTCCAGGGACTAGCGGGGACTACGAGCAGTACTTC. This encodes CASSPGTSGDYEQYF.

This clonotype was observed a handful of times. CDR3 DNA: TGTGCCAGCAGTTACTCAGCGGGGGGGGGCGACGAGCAGTACTTC. It yields the protein CASSYSAGGGDEQYF. The chain couples TRBV6-5 to TRBJ2-7; 10 bases align to TRBD2. This CDR3 region has 15 residues. CDR1 and CDR2 from the germline V gene are MNHEY and SVGAGI. The V gene end was trimmed by 0 bases and the J gene end by 5 bases; junction bases not matched to a gene: 4.

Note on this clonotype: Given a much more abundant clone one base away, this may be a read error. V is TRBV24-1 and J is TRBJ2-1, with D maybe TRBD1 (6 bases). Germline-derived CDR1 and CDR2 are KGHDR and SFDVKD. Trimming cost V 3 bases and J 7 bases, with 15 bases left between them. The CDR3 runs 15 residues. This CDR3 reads CATSDPNRARNEQFF. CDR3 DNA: TGTGCCACCAGTGATCCGAACAGGGCTAGGAATGAGCAGTTCTTC.

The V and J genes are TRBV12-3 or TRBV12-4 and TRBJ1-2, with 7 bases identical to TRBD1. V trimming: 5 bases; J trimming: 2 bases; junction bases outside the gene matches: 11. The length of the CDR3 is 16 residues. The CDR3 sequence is CASSPDRVDANYGYTF. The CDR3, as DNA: TGTGCCAGCAGTCCCGACAGGGTTGATGCAAACTATGGCTACACCTTC.

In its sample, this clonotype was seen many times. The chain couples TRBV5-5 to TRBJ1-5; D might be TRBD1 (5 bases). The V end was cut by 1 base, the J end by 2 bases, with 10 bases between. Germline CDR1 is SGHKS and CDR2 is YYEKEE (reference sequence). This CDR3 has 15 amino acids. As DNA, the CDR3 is TGTGCCAGCAGCTTGTTGCAGGGACGCAATCAGCCCCAGCATTTT. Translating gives CASSLLQGRNQPQHF.

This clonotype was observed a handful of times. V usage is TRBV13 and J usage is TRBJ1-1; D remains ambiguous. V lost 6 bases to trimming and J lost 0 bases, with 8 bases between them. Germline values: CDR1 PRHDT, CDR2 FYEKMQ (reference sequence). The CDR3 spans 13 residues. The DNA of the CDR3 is TGTGCCAGCAGTAACGGCCTGAACACTGAAGCTTTCTTT. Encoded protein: CASSNGLNTEAFF.

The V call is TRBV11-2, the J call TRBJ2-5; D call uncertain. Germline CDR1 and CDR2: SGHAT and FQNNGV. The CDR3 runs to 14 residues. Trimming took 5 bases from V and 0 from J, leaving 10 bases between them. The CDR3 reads CASSRVRHQETQYF. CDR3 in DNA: TGTGCCAGCAGCCGAGTGCGACACCAAGAGACCCAGTACTTC.

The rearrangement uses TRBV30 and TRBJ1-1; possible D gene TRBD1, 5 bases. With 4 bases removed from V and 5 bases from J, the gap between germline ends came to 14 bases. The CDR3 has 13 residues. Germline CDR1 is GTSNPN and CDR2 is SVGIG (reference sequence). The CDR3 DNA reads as TGTGCCTGGAACCCAGTGGGGGGAACTGAAGCTTTCTTT. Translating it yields CAWNPVGGTEAFF.

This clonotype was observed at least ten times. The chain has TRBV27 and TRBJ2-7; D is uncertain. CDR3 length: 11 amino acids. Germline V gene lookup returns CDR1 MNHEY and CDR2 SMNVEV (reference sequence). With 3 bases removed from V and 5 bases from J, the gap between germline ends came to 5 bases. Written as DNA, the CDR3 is TGTGCCAGCAGTTTTGGGGACGAGCAGTACTTC. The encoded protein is CASSFGDEQYF.

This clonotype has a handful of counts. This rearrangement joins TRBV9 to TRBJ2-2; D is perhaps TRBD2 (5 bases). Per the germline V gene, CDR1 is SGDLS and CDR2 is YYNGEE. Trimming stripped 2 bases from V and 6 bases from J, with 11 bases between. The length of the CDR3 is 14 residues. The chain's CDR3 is CASSVWEIAGELFF. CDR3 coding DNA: TGTGCCAGCAGCGTTTGGGAGATTGCCGGGGAGCTGTTTTTT.

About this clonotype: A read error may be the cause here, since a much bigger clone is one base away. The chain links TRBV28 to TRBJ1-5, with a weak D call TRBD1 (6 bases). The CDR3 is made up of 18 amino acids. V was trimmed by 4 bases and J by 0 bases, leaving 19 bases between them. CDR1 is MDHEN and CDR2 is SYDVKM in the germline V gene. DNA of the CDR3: TGTGCCAGCAGTTCCCGGGACACTCTCCCTTATAGCAATCAGCCCCAGCATTTT. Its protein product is CASSSRDTLPYSNQPQHF.

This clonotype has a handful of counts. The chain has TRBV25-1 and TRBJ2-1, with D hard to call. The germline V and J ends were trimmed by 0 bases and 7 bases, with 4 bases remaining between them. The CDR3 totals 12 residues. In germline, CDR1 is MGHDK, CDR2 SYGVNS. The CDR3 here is CASSEYANEQFF. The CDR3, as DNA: TGTGCCAGCAGTGAATACGCGAATGAGCAGTTCTTC.

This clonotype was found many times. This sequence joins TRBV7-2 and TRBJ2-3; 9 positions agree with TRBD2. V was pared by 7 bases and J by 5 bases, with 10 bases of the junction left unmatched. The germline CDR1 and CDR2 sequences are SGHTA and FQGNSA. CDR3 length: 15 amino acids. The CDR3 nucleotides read TGTGCCAGCACCGACCCGGGACTAGCTAAAGATACGCAGTATTTT. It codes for CASTDPGLAKDTQYF.

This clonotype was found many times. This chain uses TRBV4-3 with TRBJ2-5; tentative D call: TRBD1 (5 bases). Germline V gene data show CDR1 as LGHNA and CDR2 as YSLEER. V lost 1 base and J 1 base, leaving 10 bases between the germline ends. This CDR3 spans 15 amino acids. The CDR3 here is CASSQGSRAQETQYF. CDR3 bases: TGCGCCAGCAGCCAAGGAAGCAGGGCCCAAGAGACCCAGTACTTC.

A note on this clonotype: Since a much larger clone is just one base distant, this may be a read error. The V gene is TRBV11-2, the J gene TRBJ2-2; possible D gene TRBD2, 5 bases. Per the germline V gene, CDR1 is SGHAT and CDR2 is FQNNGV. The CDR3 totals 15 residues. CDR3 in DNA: TGTGCCAGCAGCCATGGGCCAAGCCCCACCGGGGAGCCGTTTTTT. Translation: CASSHGPSPTGEPFF.

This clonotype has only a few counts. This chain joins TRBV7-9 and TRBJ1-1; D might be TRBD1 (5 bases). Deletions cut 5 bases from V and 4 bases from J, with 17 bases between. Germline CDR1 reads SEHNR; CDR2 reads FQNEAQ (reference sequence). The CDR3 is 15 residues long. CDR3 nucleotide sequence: TGTGCCAGCAGCCCTACTGGGGCGCTGATCACTGAAGCTTTCTTT. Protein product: CASSPTGALITEAFF. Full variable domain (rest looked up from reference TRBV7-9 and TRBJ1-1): DTGVSQNPRHKITKRGQNVTFRCDPISEHNRLYWYRQTLGQGPEFLTYFQNEAQLEKSRLLSDRFSAERPKGSFSTLEIQRTEQGDSAMYLCASSPTGALITEAFFGQGTRLTVV.

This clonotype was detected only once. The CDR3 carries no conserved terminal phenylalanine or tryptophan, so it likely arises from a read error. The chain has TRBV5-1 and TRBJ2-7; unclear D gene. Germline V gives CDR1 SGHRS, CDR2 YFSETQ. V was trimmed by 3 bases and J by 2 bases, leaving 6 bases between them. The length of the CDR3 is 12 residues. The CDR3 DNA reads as TGCGCCAGCAGCTCGGGCCCCTACGAGCAGTACTCC. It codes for CASSSGPYEQYS.

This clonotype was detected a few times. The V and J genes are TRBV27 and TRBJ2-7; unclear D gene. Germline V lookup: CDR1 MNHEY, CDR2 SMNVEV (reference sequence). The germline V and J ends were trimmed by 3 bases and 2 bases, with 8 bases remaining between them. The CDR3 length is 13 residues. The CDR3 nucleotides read TGTGCCAGCAGTTTTCACAGAGCCTACGAGCAGTACTTC. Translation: CASSFHRAYEQYF.

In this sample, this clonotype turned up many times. In DNA form, the CDR3 reads TGTGCCAGCAGCCCTATGGACTACACAGATACGCAGTATTTT. Translated, it gives CASSPMDYTDTQYF. The chain has TRBV7-2 and TRBJ2-3; D is perhaps TRBD2 (6 bases). Germline-derived CDR1 and CDR2 are SGHTA and FQGNSA. This CDR3 is 14 amino acids long. V dropped 5 bases and J dropped 2 bases, with 11 bases sitting between them.

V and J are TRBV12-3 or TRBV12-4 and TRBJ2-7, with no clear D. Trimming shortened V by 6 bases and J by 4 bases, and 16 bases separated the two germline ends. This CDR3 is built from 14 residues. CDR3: CASRPNSGQYEQYF. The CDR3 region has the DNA TGTGCCAGCAGACCAAACTCCGGGCAGTACGAGCAGTACTTC.

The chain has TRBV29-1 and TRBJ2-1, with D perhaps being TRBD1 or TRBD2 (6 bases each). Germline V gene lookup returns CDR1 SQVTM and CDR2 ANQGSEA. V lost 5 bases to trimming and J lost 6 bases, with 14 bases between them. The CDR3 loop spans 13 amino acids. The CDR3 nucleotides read TGCAGCGTTTCTTCTGGGGGGCGCAATGAGCAGTTCTTC. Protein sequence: CSVSSGGRNEQFF.

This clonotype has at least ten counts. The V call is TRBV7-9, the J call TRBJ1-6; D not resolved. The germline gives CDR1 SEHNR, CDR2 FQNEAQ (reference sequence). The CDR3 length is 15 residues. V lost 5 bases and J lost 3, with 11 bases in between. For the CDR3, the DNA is TGTGCCAGCAGCCCCAATACAGTCTATAATTCACCCCTCCACTTT. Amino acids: CASSPNTVYNSPLHF.

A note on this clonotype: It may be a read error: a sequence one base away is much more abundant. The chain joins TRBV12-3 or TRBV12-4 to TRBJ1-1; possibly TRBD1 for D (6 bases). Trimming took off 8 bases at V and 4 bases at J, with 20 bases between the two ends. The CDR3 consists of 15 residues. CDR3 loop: CASGHRASRSTEAFF. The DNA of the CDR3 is TGTGCCAGCGGCCACAGGGCAAGTAGAAGCACTGAAGCTTTCTTT.

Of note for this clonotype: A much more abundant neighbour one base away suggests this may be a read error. CDR3: CASSFMTLQETQYF. CDR3 nucleotide sequence: TGTGCCAGCAGCTTTATGACCCTCCAAGAGACCCAGTACTTC. The chain is built from TRBV5-6 and TRBJ2-5; no definite D call. The CDR3 covers 14 residues. Germline CDR1 SGHDT, CDR2 YYEEEE. Trimming left V 2 bases short and J 1 base short, with 9 bases between.

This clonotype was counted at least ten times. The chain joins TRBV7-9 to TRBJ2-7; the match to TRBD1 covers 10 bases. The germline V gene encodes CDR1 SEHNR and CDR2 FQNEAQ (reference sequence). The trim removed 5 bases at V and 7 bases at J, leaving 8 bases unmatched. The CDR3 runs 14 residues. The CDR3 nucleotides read TGTGCCAGCAGCAGCGGGACAGGGGTTCGGGAGCAGTACTTC. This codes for CASSSGTGVREQYF.

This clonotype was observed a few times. As DNA, the CDR3 is TGTGCCAGCAGTTTGAAGGGGCTCTCCTACGAGCAGTACTTC. Translation: CASSLKGLSYEQYF. The V call is TRBV27, the J call TRBJ2-7, with D tentatively TRBD1 (5 bases). Trimming left V 3 bases short and J 0 bases short, with 9 bases between. Looked up from germline, CDR1 is MNHEY and CDR2 is SMNVEV (reference sequence). The CDR3 runs 14 residues.

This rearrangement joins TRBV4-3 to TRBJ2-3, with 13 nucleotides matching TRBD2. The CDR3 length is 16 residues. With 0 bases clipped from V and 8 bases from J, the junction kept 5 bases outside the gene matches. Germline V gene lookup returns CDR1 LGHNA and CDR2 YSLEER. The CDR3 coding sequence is TGCGCCAGCAGCCAAGATCGACTAGCGGGAGGAGGTACGCAGTATTTT. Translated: CASSQDRLAGGGTQYF.

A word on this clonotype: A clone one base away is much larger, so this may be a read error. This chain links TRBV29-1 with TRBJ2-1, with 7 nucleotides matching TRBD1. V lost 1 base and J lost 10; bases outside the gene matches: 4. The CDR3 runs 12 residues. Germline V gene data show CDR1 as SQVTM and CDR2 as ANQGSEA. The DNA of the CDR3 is TGCAGCGTTGAAGGGGGGACAGCGGAGCAGTTCTTC. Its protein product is CSVEGGTAEQFF.